A single sample gave rise to the 4 T cell receptor beta chains below, sequenced in a study of shared clonotypes between healthy human individuals. The table came from immunoSEQ multiplex PCR; TCRdb's copy has only in-frame clones and leaves some out. The sample includes some 380,000 clones, approximately 97% of them seen just once. Specimen: memory CD8+ T cells sorted from blood. As to subset: CD45RO+ cells pooled with CCR7-negative TemRA cells. The receptors come from a man between 25 and 39 years old in good health.

The V gene is TRBV5-1, the J gene TRBJ2-3; D possibly corresponds to TRBD2 (5 bases). V dropped 0 bases and J dropped 2 bases, with 16 bases sitting between them. CDR1 SGHRS and CDR2 YFSETQ come from the germline V gene. This CDR3 has 17 residues. As DNA, the CDR3 is TGCGCCAGCAGCTTGGAGGGAGCCATCATATTCACAGATACGCAGTATTTT. This codes for CASSLEGAIIFTDTQYF.

The rearrangement joins TRBV19 to TRBJ2-7; D is perhaps TRBD1 (6 bases). The CDR3 loop spans 14 amino acids. Trimming removed 5 bases at V and 0 bases at J, with 11 bases between. Germline V gene data show CDR1 as LNHDA and CDR2 as SQIVND (reference sequence). The CDR3 DNA follows: TGTGCCAGTAGTGACAGGTCGAGCTCCTACGAGCAGTACTTC. This translates into CASSDRSSSYEQYF. The full variable domain, in which reference TRBV19 and TRBJ2-7 provide the parts outside the CDR3, is DGGITQSPKYLFRKEGQNVTLSCEQNLNHDAMYWYRQDPGQGLRLIYYSQIVNDFQKGDIAEGYSVSREKKESFPLTVTSAQKNPTAFYLCASSDRSSSYEQYFGPGTRLTVT.

This chain uses TRBV7-8 with TRBJ1-2; D may be TRBD1 (5 bases). Germline lookup yields CDR1 SGHVS and CDR2 FQNEAQ. The V gene lost 0 bases and the J gene lost 5 bases, with 13 bases spanning the gap. The CDR3 runs to 15 residues. CDR3 in amino acids: CASSLAGGALYGYTF. CDR3 coding DNA: TGTGCCAGCAGCTTAGCGGGGGGAGCCCTTTATGGCTACACCTTC.

The chain combines TRBV6-5 with TRBJ2-2, with 9 bases that match TRBD2. Losses at the gene ends were 4 bases for V and 5 bases for J; bases not matched to a gene: 5. This CDR3 is built from 15 residues. Germline V gene data show CDR1 as MNHEY and CDR2 as SVGAGI. The CDR3 region has the DNA TGTGCCAGCAGTTCAGCGGGAGGAGGGACCGGGGAGCTGTTTTTT. Translation gives CASSSAGGGTGELFF.